Sequencing of this T cell receptor beta chain was carried out in a study of blood T cell repertoires in COVID-19. Study information: PBMCs, B-cell-depleted T cells, or T cells provided the cDNA or gDNA that made up the material.

This table comes from immunoSEQ multiplex PCR, and its TCRdb copy is limited to in-frame clones, with some not included. The table has approximately 150,000 clones, 75% to 90% seen once. The CDR3 extends over 14 amino acids. V was shortened by 4 bases and J by 1 base, with 10 bases between the two germline ends. Germline values: CDR1 SEHNR, CDR2 FQNEAQ (reference sequence). This clonotype was sampled from a man between 70 and 80 years old who had recovered from COVID-19. The source material was peripheral blood. The rearrangement links TRBV7-9 to TRBJ1-1; D possibly corresponds to TRBD1 (5 bases). In DNA, the CDR3 is TGTGCCAGCAGCTGGGGGGGTCAGAACACTGAAGCTTTCTTT. Translated: CASSWGGQNTEAFF.